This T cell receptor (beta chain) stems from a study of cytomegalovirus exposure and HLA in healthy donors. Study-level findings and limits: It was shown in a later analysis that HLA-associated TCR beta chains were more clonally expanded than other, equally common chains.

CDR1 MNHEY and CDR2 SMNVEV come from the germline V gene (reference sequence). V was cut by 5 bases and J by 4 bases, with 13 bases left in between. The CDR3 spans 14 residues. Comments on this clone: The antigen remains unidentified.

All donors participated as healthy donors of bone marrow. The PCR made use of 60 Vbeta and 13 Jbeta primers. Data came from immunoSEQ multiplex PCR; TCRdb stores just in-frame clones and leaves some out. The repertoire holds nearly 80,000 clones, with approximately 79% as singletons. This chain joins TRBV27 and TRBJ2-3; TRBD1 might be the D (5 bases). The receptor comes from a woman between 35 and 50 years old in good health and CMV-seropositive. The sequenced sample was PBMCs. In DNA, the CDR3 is TGTGCCAGCAGTGGGGCTAGGAGCGCAGATACGCAGTATTTT. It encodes CASSGARSADTQYF.